This T cell receptor beta chain was obtained from a study of T cell responses to AZD1222 COVID-19 vaccine. This clone was observed a single time. Antigen specificity is unknown. Researchers grouped second doses given at about 4 or about 12 weeks into one pool. Libraries were prepared by immunoSEQ multiplex PCR; TCRdb keeps only in-frame clonotypes and omits some of them. The sample records under 150,000 clones, 70% to 85% being singletons. General study results and limits: Among those given AZD1222, only five or six were seropositive at baseline.

V lost 1 base, J lost 4 bases, and 3 bases stayed unmatched. This CDR3 region has 14 residues. The germline gives CDR1 LGHDT, CDR2 YNNKEL (reference sequence). The specimen comprised peripheral blood, sampled 28 days after the second AZD1222 dose. The TCR was taken from an adult who received the AZD1222 COVID-19 vaccine. The chain is built from TRBV3-1 (or the pseudogene TRBV3-2) and TRBJ2-7; 8 bases match TRBD1. CDR3 coding DNA: TGTGCCAGCAGCCAAGCTGGACAGGGTTACGAGCAGTACTTC. Protein sequence: CASSQAGQGYEQYF.